The 26 T cell receptor beta chains below come from one sample, sequenced in a study of beta chain features in type 1 diabetes. Since all of the isolated RNA was reverse transcribed, expressed TCRB transcripts were what got sequenced. Generated by immunoSEQ multiplex PCR, the TCRdb table keeps only in-frame clones and is missing some. Altogether over 300,000 clones are present, 7% to 9% being singletons, with the ten largest covering less than 0.5%. The sequencing input was central memory CD4+ T cells from blood. Receptors were obtained from a woman under 30 in good health.

The chain combines TRBV2 with TRBJ2-1; TRBD2 is a possible D gene (7 bases). V was trimmed by 9 bases and J by 8 bases, leaving 20 bases between them. CDR1 SNHLY and CDR2 FYNNEI come from the germline V gene. The CDR3 is 14 residues long. In DNA, the CDR3 is TGTGCCAGGGGGGCAAAGGGGAGGGCCGATGAGCAGTTCTTC. Its protein is CARGAKGRADEQFF.

This clone has a count of ten or more. The V and J genes are TRBV7-9 and TRBJ1-2; D perhaps matches TRBD1 (6 bases). Germline V gene data show CDR1 as SEHNR and CDR2 as FQNEAQ (reference sequence). V was clipped by 3 bases and J by 7 bases, with 18 bases between them. The CDR3 runs 15 residues. The DNA of the CDR3 is TGTGCCAGCAGCTTTAACGCACAGGGAAAGGCTGGCTACACCTTC. Translation gives CASSFNAQGKAGYTF.

This clone has only a few counts. This chain links TRBV7-8 with TRBJ1-1, with D perhaps TRBD1 (5 bases). Germline V gene sequence: CDR1 SGHVS, CDR2 FQNEAQ. V was pared by 5 bases and J by 5 bases, with 21 bases between. The length of the CDR3 is 16 residues. The CDR3 DNA follows: TGTGCCAGCAGCCCGGGGACTAGATCACGGTGGACTGAAGCTTTCTTT. Protein sequence: CASSPGTRSRWTEAFF.

The chain links TRBV2 to TRBJ2-3; D unresolved. V was pared by 4 bases and J by 1 base, with 6 bases between. The V gene's germline CDR1 is SNHLY and CDR2 FYNNEI. The CDR3 has 13 residues. This CDR3 reads CASSALGTDTQYF. DNA of the CDR3: TGTGCCAGCAGTGCGTTGGGCACAGATACGCAGTATTTT.

The chain employs TRBV7-9 and TRBJ2-1; perhaps TRBD2 as D (5 bases). The CDR3 extends over 15 amino acids. Germline V gene lookup returns CDR1 SEHNR and CDR2 FQNEAQ (reference sequence). V was trimmed by 2 bases and J by 4 bases, leaving 12 bases between them. The CDR3 reads CASSLMAEVYNEQFF. CDR3 DNA: TGTGCCAGCAGCTTAATGGCGGAGGTATACAATGAGCAGTTCTTC.

In its sample, this clone was seen a few times. CDR3 region: CASSSGLENWNEQFF. As DNA, the CDR3 is TGTGCCAGCAGCTCGGGACTAGAAAATTGGAATGAGCAGTTCTTC. This chain connects TRBV7-3 to TRBJ2-1; the match to TRBD2 covers 8 bases. The CDR3 contains 15 residues. Germline-derived CDR1 and CDR2 are SGHTA and FQGTGA. J gave up 7 bases and V 4 bases, and 9 bases lay outside the gene matches.

The chain employs TRBV28 and TRBJ1-2; D remains ambiguous. Germline CDR1 and CDR2: MDHEN and SYDVKM. V shed 3 bases and J shed 2 bases, with 10 bases lying between them. CDR3 size: 14 residues. CDR3 DNA sequence: TGTGCCAGCAGTTTCTACAGAACCAACTATGGCTACACCTTC. It codes for CASSFYRTNYGYTF.

This clone appeared a few times. The chain is built from TRBV11-2 and TRBJ1-1; D remains ambiguous. In germline, CDR1 is SGHAT, CDR2 FQNNGV. Trimming took off 2 bases at V and 3 bases at J, with 7 bases between the two ends. This CDR3 region has 13 residues. For the CDR3, the DNA is TGTGCCAGCAGCTTATCTGTGGACACTGAAGCTTTCTTT. Protein: CASSLSVDTEAFF.

This CDR3 reads CASAKGHEQFF. The CDR3 region has the DNA TGTGCCAGCGCGAAGGGCCATGAGCAGTTCTTC. This chain connects TRBV11-2 to TRBJ2-1; D gene uncertain. Trimming stripped 8 bases from V and 8 bases from J, with 10 bases between. The CDR3 totals 11 residues. The germline CDR1 and CDR2 sequences are SGHAT and FQNNGV. The whole variable domain, filled in from reference TRBV11-2 and TRBJ2-1, reads EAGVAQSPRYKIIEKRQSVAFWCNPISGHATLYWYQQILGQGPKLLIQFQNNGVVDDSQLPKDRFSAERLKGVDSTLKIQPAKLEDSAVYLCASAKGHEQFFGPGTRLTVL.

This chain links TRBV19 with TRBJ2-5; D remains ambiguous. The CDR3 extends over 13 amino acids. CDR1 is LNHDA and CDR2 is SQIVND in the germline V gene (reference sequence). Trimming stripped 5 bases from V and 1 base from J, with 8 bases between. CDR3 residues: CASSQLIQETQYF. DNA for the CDR3: TGTGCCAGTAGTCAATTGATCCAAGAGACCCAGTACTTC.

With regard to this clone: A read error may explain this, as a much larger clone is one base away. Within the sample, other DNA sequences also encode this same CDR3. The V gene is TRBV11-2, the J gene TRBJ2-1; D uncertain. Between the trimmed V and J ends, which lost 3 bases and 5 bases, there was a span of 2 bases. This CDR3 comprises 11 residues. CDR1 is SGHAT and CDR2 is FQNNGV in the germline V gene. The DNA for the CDR3 is TGTGCCAGCAGCTTGGACAATGAGCAGTTCTTC. Its protein is CASSLDNEQFF.

This clone was seen more than once but under ten times. The chain employs TRBV6-5 and TRBJ2-2; possibly TRBD1 or TRBD2 for D (5 bases each). The CDR3 runs to 15 residues. With 5 bases removed from V and 4 bases from J, the gap between germline ends came to 14 bases. The germline V gene has CDR1 MNHEY and CDR2 SVGAGI. CDR3 protein: CASSLIGAATGELFF. The CDR3 DNA reads TGTGCCAGCAGTCTAATCGGGGCAGCCACCGGGGAGCTGTTTTTT.

The chain employs TRBV5-6 and TRBJ1-2; D is unresolved. The V gene lost 2 bases and the J gene lost 4 bases, with 6 bases spanning the gap. The CDR3 extends over 12 amino acids. CDR1 and CDR2 (germline): SGHDT, YYEEEE. The CDR3 DNA follows: TGTGCCAGCAGCTTACGGCGCTATGGCTACACCTTC. This translates into CASSLRRYGYTF.

V usage is TRBV6-5 and J usage is TRBJ2-3; D is undetermined. CDR3 size: 14 residues. V was shortened by 6 bases and J by 1 base, with 11 bases between the two germline ends. In germline, CDR1 is MNHEY, CDR2 SVGAGI. Here the CDR3 reads CASRLNLRTDTQYF. The DNA for the CDR3 is TGTGCCAGCAGGCTGAATCTACGCACAGATACGCAGTATTTT.

This clone came up a few times. The rearrangement links TRBV7-3 to TRBJ1-1, with D perhaps TRBD1 (6 bases). Deletions cut 4 bases from V and 11 bases from J, with 14 bases between. The germline gives CDR1 SGHTA, CDR2 FQGTGA. This CDR3 has 12 residues. CDR3 protein: CASSSTGFRAFF. CDR3 DNA sequence: TGTGCCAGCAGCTCCACAGGGTTTAGGGCTTTCTTT.

With respect to this clone: Other DNA sequences in the sample encode the same CDR3. This rearrangement joins TRBV27 to TRBJ2-3, with a tentative D call TRBD2 (5 bases). The CDR3 has 12 amino acids. Germline CDR1 and CDR2: MNHEY and SMNVEV (reference sequence). Deletions cut 7 bases from V and 2 bases from J, with 7 bases between. The CDR3 DNA follows: TGTGCCAGCACTAGCTTCACAGATACGCAGTATTTT. This codes for CASTSFTDTQYF.

This clone was recorded a few times. V and J are TRBV27 and TRBJ2-7; D is unclear. Trimming removed 5 bases at V and 3 bases at J, with 11 bases between. This CDR3 has 13 residues. Germline CDR1 reads MNHEY; CDR2 reads SMNVEV (reference sequence). CDR3 nucleotides: TGTGCCAGCAGTCATAAAACTAACTACGAGCAGTACTTC. Translation: CASSHKTNYEQYF.

A few counts support this clone. V usage is TRBV5-8 and J usage is TRBJ2-2; D possibly uses TRBD1 or TRBD2 (5 bases each). CDR1 is SGHTS, CDR2 YDEGEE, per germline. CDR3 length: 19 residues. With 4 bases removed from V and 5 bases from J, the gap between germline ends came to 27 bases. CDR3 DNA sequence: TGTGCCAGCAGCCAGTCCGGGTCTCGCGTTGGGGGTCGGACCGGGGAGCTGTTTTTT. Its protein product is CASSQSGSRVGGRTGELFF.

The table lists this clone with a few counts. The chain carries TRBV2 and TRBJ1-3; D gene unclear. The V end was cut by 6 bases, the J end by 1 base, with 10 bases between. The CDR3 covers 14 residues. Looked up from germline, CDR1 is SNHLY and CDR2 is FYNNEI. Here the CDR3 reads CASRASPSGNTIYF. CDR3 in DNA: TGTGCCAGCAGAGCCTCGCCGTCTGGAAACACCATATATTTT.

This clone was counted a few times. The rearrangement links TRBV14 to TRBJ2-5; 8 bases agree with TRBD2. CDR1 and CDR2 (germline): SGHDN, FVKESK. The CDR3 totals 15 residues. V lost 4 bases to trimming and J lost 7 bases; unmatched junction nucleotides: 11. The CDR3 here is CASSRSSGQGGTQYF. CDR3 DNA: TGTGCCAGCAGCCGGTCTAGCGGGCAAGGGGGGACCCAGTACTTC.

There are many counts of this clone. Different DNA sequences within this sample yield the same CDR3. The genes are TRBV7-9 and TRBJ2-7, with 7 positions matching TRBD2. V was clipped by 3 bases and J by 3 bases; unmatched bases: 2. The CDR3 spans 13 residues. Per germline, CDR1 SEHNR and CDR2 FQNEAQ (reference sequence). CDR3: CASSFLAGYEQYF. CDR3 DNA sequence: TGTGCCAGCAGCTTCTTAGCGGGCTACGAGCAGTACTTC.

Worth noting for this clone: Other DNA sequences within the sample encode an identical CDR3. The rearrangement uses TRBV7-3 and TRBJ2-3, with TRBD2 identical over 7 bases. J was trimmed by 6 bases and V by 1 base; bases with no gene match: 1. The CDR3 consists of 13 residues. Germline assignment: CDR1 SGHTA and CDR2 FQGTGA. The CDR3 loop is CASSLREGDTQYF. Here the CDR3 DNA reads TGTGCCAGCAGCTTAAGGGAGGGCGATACGCAGTATTTT.

This clone was picked up a small number of times. Sequence at one end of the junction differs from germline and may be a read error. The chain joins TRBV6-1 to TRBJ2-3; possible D gene TRBD2, 5 bases. The length of the CDR3 is 16 residues. The germline CDR1 and CDR2 sequences are MNHNS and SASEGT. The CDR3 nucleotides read TGTGCCATCAGTGCTCGGGGAAGCGGAAACACAGATACGCAGTATTTT. As protein: CAISARGSGNTDTQYF.

The table lists this clone with a few counts. This chain uses TRBV28 with TRBJ2-7; 7 bases are shared with TRBD2. Germline V gene sequence: CDR1 MDHEN, CDR2 SYDVKM. The CDR3 totals 13 residues. V lost 1 base and J lost 6; bases outside the gene matches: 3. The CDR3 DNA sequence: TGTGCCAGCAGTTTATCAGGCGGGGGCGAGCAGTACTTC. It translates to CASSLSGGGEQYF.

The chain carries TRBV14 and TRBJ2-7, with D possibly being TRBD1 or TRBD2 (5 bases each). This CDR3 has 17 residues. The germline CDR1 and CDR2 sequences are SGHDN and FVKESK. V was trimmed by 0 bases and J by 3 bases, leaving 18 bases between them. The CDR3 is CASSQDGRGYGGYEQYF. The CDR3 bases are TGTGCCAGCAGCCAAGACGGTCGCGGGTATGGGGGCTACGAGCAGTACTTC.

This clone was recorded at least ten times. The chain employs TRBV21-1 and TRBJ1-5. TRBV21-1 is a known pseudogene. The CDR3 spans 16 residues. The CDR3 region is CASSKACRKSNQPQHF. DNA for the CDR3: TGTGCCAGCAGCAAAGCTTGCCGGAAAAGCAATCAGCCCCAGCATTTT.